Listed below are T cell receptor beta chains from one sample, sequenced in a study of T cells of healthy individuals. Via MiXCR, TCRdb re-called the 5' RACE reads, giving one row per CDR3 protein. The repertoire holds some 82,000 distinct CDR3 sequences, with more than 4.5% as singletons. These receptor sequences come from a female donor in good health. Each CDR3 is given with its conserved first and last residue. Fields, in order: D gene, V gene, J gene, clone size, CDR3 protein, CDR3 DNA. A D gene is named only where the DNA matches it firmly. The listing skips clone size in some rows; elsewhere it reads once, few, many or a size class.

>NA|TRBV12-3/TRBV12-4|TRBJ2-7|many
CASSFSDPSGEQYF
TGTGCCAGCAGTTTTTCGGACCCCTCCGGGGAGCAGTACTTC
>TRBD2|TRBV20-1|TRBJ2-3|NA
CSAREVASGFLGDTQYF
TGCAGTGCTAGAGAGGTAGCTAGCGGCTTCCTGGGAGATACGCAGTATTTT
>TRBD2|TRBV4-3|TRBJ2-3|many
CASSQIAGGDTDTQYF
TGCGCCAGCAGCCAAATAGCGGGAGGGGACACAGATACGCAGTATTTT
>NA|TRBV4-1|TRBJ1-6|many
CASSQAPGRTIGGSPLHF
TGCGCCAGCAGCCAAGCGCCAGGCCGTACGATCGGCGGTTCACCCCTCCACTTT
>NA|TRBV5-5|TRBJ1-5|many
CASSLGDKLSNQPQHF
TGTGCCAGCAGCTTGGGGGATAAACTTAGCAATCAGCCCCAGCATTTT
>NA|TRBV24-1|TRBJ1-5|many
CATSATGTDNQPQHF
TGTGCCACCAGTGCCACCGGGACGGATAATCAGCCCCAGCATTTT
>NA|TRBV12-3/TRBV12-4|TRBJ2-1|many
CASSKGKGEQFF
TGTGCCAGCAGCAAGGGGAAGGGTGAGCAGTTCTTC
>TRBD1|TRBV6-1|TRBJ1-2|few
CASRLQGANYGYTF
TGTGCCAGCAGACTACAGGGGGCGAACTATGGCTACACCTTC
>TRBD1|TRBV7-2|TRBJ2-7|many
CASSLNRGTGDFYEQYF
TGTGCCAGCAGCTTAAATCGGGGGACAGGGGATTTCTACGAGCAGTACTTC
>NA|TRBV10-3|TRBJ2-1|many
CAINTQDPPYNEQFF
TGTGCCATCAACACACAGGATCCCCCCTACAATGAGCAGTTCTTC
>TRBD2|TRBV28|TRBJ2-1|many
CASSEGLAGGANEQFF
TGTGCCAGCAGTGAGGGACTAGCGGGAGGGGCGAATGAGCAGTTCTTC
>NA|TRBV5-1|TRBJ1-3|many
CASSSDGLGNTIYF
TGCGCCAGCAGCTCGGACGGTTTGGGAAACACCATATATTTT
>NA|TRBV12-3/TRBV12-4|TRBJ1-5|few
CASGWDQPQHF
TGTGCCAGCGGCTGGGATCAGCCCCAGCATTTT
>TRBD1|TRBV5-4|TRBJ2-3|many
CASSYAGTGGTDTQYF
TGTGCCAGCAGCTATGCCGGGACAGGGGGCACGGATACGCAGTATTTT
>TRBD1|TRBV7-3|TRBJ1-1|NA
CASSWGTGMNTEAFF
TGTGCCAGCAGCTGGGGGACAGGAATGAACACTGAAGCTTTCTTT
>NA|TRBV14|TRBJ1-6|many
CASSQWGPNSPLHF
TGTGCCAGCAGCCAGTGGGGGCCCAATTCACCCCTCCACTTT
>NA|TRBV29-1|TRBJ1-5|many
CSVDNGQSNQPQHF
TGCAGCGTTGATAACGGACAGAGCAATCAGCCCCAGCATTTT
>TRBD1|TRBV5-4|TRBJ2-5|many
CASSPSPGQGAETQYF
TGTGCCAGCAGCCCCTCCCCCGGACAGGGGGCAGAGACCCAGTACTTC
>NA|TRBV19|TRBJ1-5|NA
CASSIDRYSNQPQHF
TGTGCCAGTAGTATCGACAGATATAGCAATCAGCCCCAGCATTTT
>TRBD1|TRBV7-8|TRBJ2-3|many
CASSRGQGADTQYF
TGTGCCAGCAGCCGGGGACAGGGGGCAGATACGCAGTATTTT
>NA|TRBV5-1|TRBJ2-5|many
CASSVTVEETQYF
TGCGCCAGCAGCGTGACGGTAGAAGAGACCCAGTACTTC
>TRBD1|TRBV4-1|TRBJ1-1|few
CASSMDRGRTEAFF
TGCGCCAGCAGCATGGACAGGGGGCGGACTGAAGCTTTCTTT
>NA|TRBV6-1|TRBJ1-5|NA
CASSESGEGHQPQHF
TGTGCCAGCAGTGAATCTGGGGAAGGGCATCAGCCCCAGCATTTT
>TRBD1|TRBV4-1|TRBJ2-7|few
CASSMRGTGSHEQYF
TGCGCCAGCAGCATGCGCGGGACAGGGTCTCACGAGCAGTACTTC
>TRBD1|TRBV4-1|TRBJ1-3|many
CASSGTGISGNTIYF
TGCGCCAGCTCCGGGACAGGGATTTCTGGAAACACCATATATTTT
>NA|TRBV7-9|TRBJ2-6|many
CASRLSGANVLTF
TGTGCCAGCAGGCTATCTGGGGCCAACGTCCTGACTTTC
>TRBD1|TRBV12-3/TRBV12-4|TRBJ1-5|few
CASSPPGDRGNQPQHF
TGTGCCAGCAGTCCCCCCGGAGACAGGGGCAATCAGCCCCAGCATTTT
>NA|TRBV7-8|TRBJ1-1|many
CASSLRRGEAFF
TGTGCCAGCAGCCTGAGAAGGGGTGAAGCTTTCTTT
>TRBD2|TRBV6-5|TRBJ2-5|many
CASSSSGRGETQYF
TGTGCCAGCAGCTCTAGCGGGAGAGGGGAGACCCAGTACTTC
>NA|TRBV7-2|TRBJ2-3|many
CASSLARDTQYF
TGTGCCAGCAGCTTAGCGCGGGATACGCAGTATTTT
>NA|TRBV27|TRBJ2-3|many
CASTPSQMGTDTQYF
TGTGCCAGCACCCCTTCCCAGATGGGCACAGATACGCAGTATTTT
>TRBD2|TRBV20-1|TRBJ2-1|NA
CSASRGTSGSSLYF
TGCAGTGCTAGCCGTGGGACTAGCGGGAGTTCACTTTACTTC
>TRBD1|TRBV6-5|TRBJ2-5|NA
CASSHGQGVQETQYF
TGTGCCAGCAGCCACGGACAGGGAGTCCAAGAGACCCAGTACTTC
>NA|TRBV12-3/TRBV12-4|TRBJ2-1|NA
CASRPPTGMDGNEQFF
TGTGCCAGCAGACCCCCGACAGGTATGGATGGCAATGAGCAGTTCTTC
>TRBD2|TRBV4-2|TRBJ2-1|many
CASSQRRVAGADFYNEQFF
TGTGCCAGCAGCCAAAGGAGGGTAGCGGGAGCTGACTTCTACAATGAGCAGTTCTTC
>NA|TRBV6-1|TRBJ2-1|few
CASHRPEDAYNEQFF
TGTGCCAGCCATCGTCCTGAGGACGCCTACAATGAGCAGTTCTTC
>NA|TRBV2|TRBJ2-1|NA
CASSDAGAAEQFF
TGTGCCAGCAGTGATGCAGGGGCGGCTGAGCAGTTCTTC
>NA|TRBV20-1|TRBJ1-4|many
CSASPGAQEKLFF
TGCAGTGCTAGTCCGGGGGCGCAGGAAAAACTGTTTTTT